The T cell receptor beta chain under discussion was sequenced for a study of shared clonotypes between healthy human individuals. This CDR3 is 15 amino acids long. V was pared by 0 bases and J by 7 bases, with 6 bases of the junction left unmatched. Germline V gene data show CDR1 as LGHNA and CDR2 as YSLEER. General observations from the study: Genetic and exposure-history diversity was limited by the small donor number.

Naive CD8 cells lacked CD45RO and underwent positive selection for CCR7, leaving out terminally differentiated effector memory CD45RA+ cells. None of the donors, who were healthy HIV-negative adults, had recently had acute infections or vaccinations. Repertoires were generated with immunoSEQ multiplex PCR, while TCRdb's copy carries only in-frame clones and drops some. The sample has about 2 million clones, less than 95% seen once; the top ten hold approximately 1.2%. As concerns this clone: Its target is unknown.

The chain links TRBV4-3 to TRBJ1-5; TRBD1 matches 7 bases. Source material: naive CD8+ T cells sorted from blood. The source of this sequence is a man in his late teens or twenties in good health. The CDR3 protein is CASSQDRQGVQPQHF. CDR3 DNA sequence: TGCGCCAGCAGCCAAGATCGCCAGGGGGTACAGCCCCAGCATTTT.